One and the same sample provided the 3 T cell receptor beta chains below, sequenced in a study of OX40 agonist ivuxolimab in advanced cancers. Profiled with immunoSEQ multiplex PCR; TCRdb holds only in-frame clones, not every one. The table includes about 48,000 clones, around 89% detected once. Sequenced here: CD4+ or CD8+ T cells sorted from blood, sampled in a trial of the OX40 agonist ivuxolimab. The receptors shown here come from an adult with an advanced solid tumor such as melanoma, head and neck, liver or kidney cancer.

The chain has TRBV4-1 and TRBJ2-2; no definite D call. Per the germline V gene, CDR1 is MGHRA and CDR2 is YSYEKL. Trimming removed 0 bases from V and 4 bases from J, with 0 bases in between. The CDR3 extends over 12 amino acids. DNA of the CDR3: TGCGCCAGCAGCCAAGACACCGGGGAGCTGTTTTTT. Encoded protein: CASSQDTGELFF.

Concerning this clone itself: One junction end disagrees with the germline gene, perhaps due to a read error. Other nucleotide sequences from this sample produce the same CDR3. CDR3 nucleotide sequence: TGTGCCAGCAGCCAAGCGGGGGGCTTTACCTACGAGCAGTACTTT. It codes for CASSQAGGFTYEQYF. The V call is TRBV5-6, the J call TRBJ2-7; 9 bases align to TRBD2. The CDR3 sequence is 15 residues long. Germline CDR1 SGHDT, CDR2 YYEEEE.

This sequence joins TRBV21-1 and TRBJ1-5; the D call of TRBD1 is as the table states it, not checked on the DNA. TRBV21-1 is noted as a pseudogene. The CDR3 covers 17 residues. This CDR3 is CASSNGRGWIRNQPQHF. The CDR3 DNA sequence: TGTGCCAGCAGCAACGGTAGGGGTTGGATACGCAATCAGCCCCAGCATTTT.